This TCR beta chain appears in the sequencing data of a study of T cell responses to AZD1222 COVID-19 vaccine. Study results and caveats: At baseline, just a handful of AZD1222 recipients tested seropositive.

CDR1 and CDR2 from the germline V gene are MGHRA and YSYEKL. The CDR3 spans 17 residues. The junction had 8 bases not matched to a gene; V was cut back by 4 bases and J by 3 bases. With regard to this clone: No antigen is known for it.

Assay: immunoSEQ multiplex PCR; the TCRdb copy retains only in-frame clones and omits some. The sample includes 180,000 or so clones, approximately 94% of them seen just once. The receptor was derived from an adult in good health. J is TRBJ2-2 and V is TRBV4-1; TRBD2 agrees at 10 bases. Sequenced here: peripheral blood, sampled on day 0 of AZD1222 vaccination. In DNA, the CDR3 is TGCGCCAGCAGCCGTGGAAGCGGGAGGGCCGACACCGGGGAGCTGTTTTTT. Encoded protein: CASSRGSGRADTGELFF.